The 28 T cell receptor beta chains in this list originate from one sample, sequenced in a study of T cell repertoires in cytomegalovirus infection. Using its own MiXCR run on the reads, TCRdb lists one record per CDR3 protein. Among hundreds of thousands of distinct CDR3 sequences listed, about a sixth were seen once. Sequenced input: PBMCs. These receptors originate from a human donor in good health (CMV status not recorded). Some clones in this sample may be carry-over from other donors' samples.

V is TRBV20-1 and J is TRBJ1-2, with TRBD1 matching 10 bases. The CDR3 covers 14 residues. The ends lost 6 bases at V and 6 bases at J; junction bases unmatched: 10. The germline V gene encodes CDR1 DFQATT and CDR2 SNEGSKA (reference sequence). For the CDR3, the DNA is TGCAGTGCCACTGGCGGGACAGGGGAAAATGGCTACACCTTC. Translated, it gives CSATGGTGENGYTF.

This clonotype appeared many times. The V gene is TRBV7-2, the J gene TRBJ2-6; D is unclear. This CDR3 is 14 amino acids long. Germline assignment: CDR1 SGHTA and CDR2 FQGNSA. Trimming took 6 bases from V and 0 from J, leaving 6 bases between them. The DNA of the CDR3 is TGTGCCAGCAGACTGAACTCTGGGGCCAACGTCCTGACTTTC. Amino acid sequence: CASRLNSGANVLTF.

This clonotype has just a few counts. The chain has TRBV14 and TRBJ2-6; D remains ambiguous. V lost 0 bases and J 0 bases, leaving 12 bases between the germline ends. Germline V gives CDR1 SGHDN, CDR2 FVKESK. The CDR3 totals 18 residues. The DNA of the CDR3 is TGTGCCAGCAGCCAAGAGGTTTTCGGCTACTCTGGGGCCAACGTCCTGACTTTC. Protein: CASSQEVFGYSGANVLTF. Drawing the rest from reference TRBV14 and TRBJ2-6, the complete variable domain is EAGVTQFPSHSVIEKGQTVTLRCDPISGHDNLYWYRRVMGKEIKFLLHFVKESKQDESGMPNNRFLAERTGGTYSTLKVQPAELEDSGVYFCASSQEVFGYSGANVLTFGAGSRLTVL.

The J gene is TRBJ2-7, the V gene TRBV20-1; D gene unclear. The CDR3 consists of 12 residues. In germline, CDR1 is DFQATT, CDR2 SNEGSKA (reference sequence). V gave up 1 base and J gave up 5 bases, with 9 bases separating them. CDR3 DNA: TGCAGTGCTAGAGGAACAGTCCACGAGCAGTACTTC. It translates to CSARGTVHEQYF.

This clonotype was counted many times. The chain employs TRBV7-9 and TRBJ1-1; D is undetermined. This CDR3 spans 13 amino acids. Germline CDR1 reads SEHNR; CDR2 reads FQNEAQ (reference sequence). V was clipped by 4 bases and J by 0 bases, with 6 bases between them. In DNA, the CDR3 is TGTGCCAGCAGCTACAACATGAACACTGAAGCTTTCTTT. As protein: CASSYNMNTEAFF.

In this sample, this clonotype turned up a few times. V and J are TRBV9 and TRBJ1-1; weak D call: TRBD1 (5 bases). V was trimmed by 3 bases and J by 2 bases, leaving 20 bases between them. This CDR3 contains 17 residues. From germline, CDR1 is SGDLS and CDR2 YYNGEE. CDR3 DNA sequence: TGTGCCAGCAGCGAGTCCCCAGGGACGGCGGGTAACACTGAAGCTTTCTTT. It yields the protein CASSESPGTAGNTEAFF.

The CDR3 DNA sequence: TGTGCCAGCAGCCGAGGGGGTATCAGCTCCTACAATGAGCAGTTCTTC. This encodes CASSRGGISSYNEQFF. This sequence joins TRBV7-9 and TRBJ2-1; D possibly corresponds to TRBD1 (6 bases). Per the germline V gene, CDR1 is SEHNR and CDR2 is FQNEAQ (reference sequence). The CDR3 consists of 16 residues. The germline V and J ends were trimmed by 5 bases and 0 bases, with 14 bases remaining between them. The complete variable domain, with remaining parts taken from reference TRBV7-9 and TRBJ2-1, reads DTGVSQNPRHKITKRGQNVTFRCDPISEHNRLYWYRQTLGQGPEFLTYFQNEAQLEKSRLLSDRFSAERPKGSFSTLEIQRTEQGDSAMYLCASSRGGISSYNEQFFGPGTRLTVL.

The rearrangement joins TRBV5-6 to TRBJ2-5; D possibly matches TRBD1 or TRBD2 (5 bases each). With 7 bases removed from V and 0 bases from J, the gap between germline ends came to 13 bases. The CDR3 runs to 14 residues. The V gene's germline CDR1 is SGHDT and CDR2 YYEEEE. The CDR3 DNA is TGTGCCAGCGGGGGACCGAGGTACCAAGAGACCCAGTACTTC. It is translated as CASGGPRYQETQYF.

The sample holds a few counts of this clonotype. This sequence joins TRBV28 and TRBJ2-7, with D unresolved. CDR3 length: 14 residues. Trimming left V 3 bases short and J 2 bases short, with 11 bases between. Germline CDR1 reads MDHEN; CDR2 reads SYDVKM. The CDR3 bases are TGTGCCAGCAGTTTTATCCAGACCCCCTACGAGCAGTACTTC. Its protein is CASSFIQTPYEQYF.

This clonotype was seen repeatedly, ten times or more. The gene calls are TRBV2 and TRBJ2-2; 7 nucleotides match TRBD1. The CDR3 length is 14 residues. Germline loops: CDR1 SNHLY, CDR2 FYNNEI. V lost 7 bases and J lost 2; bases outside the gene matches: 4. For the CDR3, the DNA is TGTGCCAGCAACCGGGACAGAAACACCGGGGAGCTGTTTTTT. It yields the protein CASNRDRNTGELFF. The variable domain in full, completed from reference TRBV2 and TRBJ2-2, reads EPEVTQTPSHQVTQMGQEVILRCVPISNHLYFYWYRQILGQKVEFLVSFYNNEISEKSEIFDDQFSVERPDGSNFTLKIRSTKLEDSAMYFCASNRDRNTGELFFGEGSRLTVL.

This clonotype was found a few times. The chain recombines TRBV4-3 with TRBJ2-1; 10 bases are shared with TRBD2. The V gene end was trimmed by 1 base and the J gene end by 2 bases; junction bases not matched to a gene: 2. The CDR3 sequence is 16 residues long. Germline-derived CDR1 and CDR2 are LGHNA and YSLEER. CDR3: CASSQGLAGAYNEQFF. In DNA form, the CDR3 reads TGCGCCAGCAGCCAAGGGCTAGCGGGGGCCTACAATGAGCAGTTCTTC.

This clonotype was recorded at least ten times. The chain joins TRBV7-9 to TRBJ1-1; no clear D. Trimming removed 0 bases at V and 5 bases at J, with 13 bases between. Germline lookup yields CDR1 SEHNR and CDR2 FQNEAQ (reference sequence). The CDR3 covers 15 residues. The CDR3 DNA reads TGTGCCAGCAGCTTAGCTTTCGGAGGGAGAACTGAAGCTTTCTTT. This encodes CASSLAFGGRTEAFF.

As for this clonotype: Here the CDR3 omits its conserved ending phenylalanine or tryptophan, so a read error is the likely source. The chain combines TRBV10-3 with TRBJ2-1; 10 bases agree with TRBD1. Germline V lookup: CDR1 ENHRY, CDR2 SYGVKD. The CDR3 is 12 amino acids. With 8 bases clipped from V and 9 bases from J, the junction kept 4 bases outside the gene matches. This CDR3 is CAIGWDRGEQFY. CDR3 nucleotides: TGTGCCATCGGCTGGGACAGGGGTGAGCAGTTCTAC.

In DNA form, the CDR3 reads TGTGCCACATACAGGATCTCTGGAAACACCATATATTTT. Residues: CATYRISGNTIYF. The rearrangement joins TRBV6-6 to TRBJ1-3; perhaps TRBD1 as D (5 bases). The CDR3 contains 13 residues. Germline CDR1 MNHNY, CDR2 SVGAGI (reference sequence). V was shortened by 10 bases and J by 0 bases, with 10 bases between the two germline ends.

The V gene is TRBV5-6, the J gene TRBJ2-1; TRBD2 matches at 10 bases. Germline V gene data show CDR1 as SGHDT and CDR2 as YYEEEE. The J segment lost 2 bases and the V segment lost 4 bases, leaving 6 bases of the junction unmatched. The CDR3 runs to 16 residues. The CDR3 DNA reads as TGTGCCAGCAGCGTGGCTAGCGGGGGCCCCTACAATGAGCAGTTCTTC. It specifies CASSVASGGPYNEQFF.

The chain links TRBV7-2 to TRBJ1-4; possible D gene TRBD1, 5 bases. The CDR3 is made up of 16 amino acids. Trimming took off 2 bases at V and 8 bases at J, with 18 bases between the two ends. CDR1 is SGHTA, CDR2 FQGNSA, per germline. CDR3 DNA sequence: TGTGCCAGCAGCTTAAATGGGGGACTGACTGACGAAAAACTGTTTTTT. Its protein product is CASSLNGGLTDEKLFF.

This clonotype was picked up many times. The chain combines TRBV6-5 with TRBJ2-1; TRBD1 matches at 8 bases. Germline V gives CDR1 MNHEY, CDR2 SVGAGI. With 4 bases clipped from V and 6 bases from J, the junction kept 2 bases outside the gene matches. The CDR3 has 13 amino acids. The CDR3 region is CASSSDRGNEQFF. In DNA, the CDR3 is TGTGCCAGCAGTTCAGACAGGGGCAATGAGCAGTTCTTC.

This clonotype was seen repeatedly, ten times or more. The J gene is TRBJ1-4, the V gene TRBV15, with TRBD1 as a possible D gene (6 bases). Trimming stripped 4 bases from V and 3 bases from J, with 12 bases between. Germline-derived CDR1 and CDR2 are LNHNV and YYDKDF (reference sequence). There are 15 residues in the CDR3. This CDR3 is CATSIPGASNEKLFF. Here the CDR3 DNA reads TGTGCCACCAGCATACCAGGGGCATCTAATGAAAAACTGTTTTTT. Supplemented by reference TRBV15 and TRBJ1-4, the full variable domain reads DAMVIQNPRYQVTQFGKPVTLSCSQTLNHNVMYWYQQKSSQAPKLLFHYYDKDFNNEADTPDNFQSRRPNTSFCFLDIRSPGLGDTAMYLCATSIPGASNEKLFFGSGTQLSVL.

This clonotype has ten or more counts. The V gene is TRBV7-2, the J gene TRBJ2-5; D unclear. This CDR3 spans 14 amino acids. Germline CDR1 SGHTA, CDR2 FQGNSA. V lost 7 bases, J lost 2 bases, and 14 bases lay in between. The CDR3 nucleotides are TGTGCCAGCACAGTGGGTCTAGTGCAAGAGACCCAGTACTTC. Protein sequence: CASTVGLVQETQYF.

This clonotype has ten or more counts. The chain has TRBV7-6 and TRBJ2-7; D tentatively fits TRBD1 or TRBD2 (5 bases each). CDR1 and CDR2 from the germline V gene are SGHVS and FNYEAQ. This CDR3 region has 16 residues. The ends were cut back, 1 base at V and 0 bases at J, with 13 bases in the middle. Here the CDR3 DNA reads TGTGCCAGCAGCTTAGGGTTCAGGGAGAGCTCCTACGAGCAGTACTTC. It yields the protein CASSLGFRESSYEQYF.

This chain connects TRBV5-1 to TRBJ2-7; tentatively, D is TRBD1 (6 bases). The V gene lost 0 bases and the J gene lost 0 bases, with 13 bases spanning the gap. This CDR3 is 16 amino acids long. CDR1 and CDR2 (germline): SGHRS, YFSETQ. CDR3: CASSLGPTGSSYEQYF. For the CDR3, the DNA is TGCGCCAGCAGCTTGGGACCAACAGGGAGCTCCTACGAGCAGTACTTC.

V gene TRBV13 combines with J gene TRBJ2-5; 8 nucleotides align to TRBD2. This CDR3 has 16 amino acids. The J segment lost 5 bases and the V segment lost 6 bases, leaving 14 bases of the junction unmatched. Germline CDR1 PRHDT, CDR2 FYEKMQ (reference sequence). The chain's CDR3 is CASSSPGLGVWETQYF. In nucleotides, the CDR3 is TGTGCCAGCAGTTCACCGGGACTAGGAGTGTGGGAGACCCAGTACTTC.

The table lists this clonotype with a few counts. This sequence joins TRBV19 and TRBJ2-1, with 7 bases aligning to TRBD1. The CDR3 is 15 residues long. With V trimmed by 0 bases and J by 6 bases, 5 bases remained unmatched. CDR1 and CDR2 from the germline V gene are LNHDA and SQIVND (reference sequence). The CDR3, as DNA: TGTGCCAGTAGTATAGAGACAGGGCACGGCAATGAGCAGTTCTTC. Protein sequence: CASSIETGHGNEQFF.

This rearrangement joins TRBV10-3 to TRBJ2-2; 8 nucleotides match TRBD2. Trimming removed 4 bases from V and 5 bases from J; junction bases left unmatched: 9. This CDR3 comprises 16 residues. Germline-derived CDR1 and CDR2 are ENHRY and SYGVKD. The CDR3 nucleotides read TGTGCCATCAGTGTGGCGCGGGGGGAAGGGACCGGGGAGCTGTTTTTT. It codes for CAISVARGEGTGELFF.

This clonotype has ten or more counts. The chain couples TRBV7-3 to TRBJ1-1, with TRBD1 matching 7 bases. After removal of 5 bases from V and 1 base from J, the junction contained 4 bases not matched to a gene. Germline V gene lookup returns CDR1 SGHTA and CDR2 FQGTGA. This CDR3 has 14 amino acids. CDR3 DNA: TGTGCCAGCAGCCCAGGGGGAAGGAACACTGAAGCTTTCTTT. This sequence encodes CASSPGGRNTEAFF.

In this sample, this clonotype turned up many times. CDR3 loop: CASSEALGQGVYGYTF. The CDR3 DNA is TGTGCCAGCAGTGAAGCTCTCGGACAGGGCGTCTATGGCTACACCTTC. The rearrangement links TRBV6-1 to TRBJ1-2; 8 nucleotides agree with TRBD1. Germline loops: CDR1 MNHNS, CDR2 SASEGT. The CDR3 has 16 residues. Germline trimming cut 0 bases from V and 4 bases from J; bases unmatched to any gene: 7.

This clonotype was observed a handful of times. The chain joins TRBV20-1 to TRBJ2-7, with 8 positions matching TRBD1. Germline assignment: CDR1 DFQATT and CDR2 SNEGSKA (reference sequence). With 3 bases clipped from V and 1 base from J, the junction kept 14 bases outside the gene matches. The CDR3 covers 17 residues. The CDR3 DNA follows: TGCAGTGCTAGTGGGACAGGAACAAGTGGGACATCCTACGAGCAGTACTTC. Protein product: CSASGTGTSGTSYEQYF.

This clonotype was picked up many times. The chain has TRBV7-6 and TRBJ1-5; no reliable D call. Germline lookup yields CDR1 SGHVS and CDR2 FNYEAQ. This CDR3 spans 13 amino acids. V lost 5 bases to trimming and J lost 4 bases, with 9 bases between them. In DNA, the CDR3 is TGTGCCAGCAGCGAAACGGGGAATCAGCCCCAGCATTTT. It codes for CASSETGNQPQHF. The variable domain in full, completed from reference TRBV7-6 and TRBJ1-5, reads GAGVSQSPRYKVTKRGQDVALRCDPISGHVSLYWYRQALGQGPEFLTYFNYEAQQDKSGLPNDRFSAERPEGSISTLTIQRTEQRDSAMYRCASSETGNQPQHFGDGTRLSIL.